This T cell receptor beta chain derives from a study of shared clonotypes between healthy human individuals. Donors were Caucasian adults residing in Nashville, Tennessee, USA. Whole-study results and caveats: Relative to clonotypes present in all four donors, those not shared had lower generation probabilities. It was anticipated that sequencing depth would influence how many clonotypes donors shared. For naive CD4 cells, roughly 5% of clonotypes were shared across several donors.

Using immunoSEQ multiplex PCR, the repertoire was profiled, and TCRdb retains in-frame clones only, with some absent. The sample shows about 770,000 clones, roughly 72% of them seen only once. Regarding this clone: The antigen is undetermined.

The TCR originated in a woman under 40 in good health. Sequences were obtained from memory CD4+ T cells sorted from blood. The sample's subset: CD45RA-negative fraction.

The CDR3 nucleotides read TGCGCCAGCAGCCAAGAGGGAAGAGGCGGGGAGCTGTTTTTT. This encodes CASSQEGRGGELFF. The chain links TRBV4-1 to TRBJ2-2, with D unclear. Germline V gene sequence: CDR1 MGHRA, CDR2 YSYEKL. The V gene lost 0 bases and the J gene lost 7 bases, with 9 bases spanning the gap. The CDR3 totals 14 residues.